Detailed here is one TCR beta chain. Its antigen is not identified. This specimen comes from a study of cytomegalovirus exposure and HLA in healthy donors. Donors came from a validation cohort of some 130 subjects, distinct from the first 666-subject cohort. The repertoire was sequenced with immunoSEQ multiplex PCR; TCRdb's copy has only in-frame clones and lacks some. The sample yields roughly 150,000 clones, around 90% seen once. Study results and limitations: TCR beta chains numbering more than 150 were designated cytomegalovirus-associated.

This CDR3 has 12 amino acids. V was pared by 5 bases and J by 7 bases, with 12 bases between. CDR1 is SGHAT, CDR2 FQNNGV, per germline. Specimen: PBMCs. This rearrangement joins TRBV11-2 to TRBJ2-7; D unresolved. This TCR came from a young woman in good health and CMV-seropositive. The CDR3 here is CASSPSGREQYF. CDR3 nucleotide sequence: TGTGCCAGCAGCCCATCAGGTCGAGAGCAGTACTTC.